This TCR beta chain was found in a study of blood T cell repertoires in COVID-19 (dated by TCRdb to 2019 to 2021). In the study overall: Samples covering the acute and convalescent phases of COVID-19 were provided by collaborators in the United States, Italy and Spain. The dataset comprised deeply sampled blood TCRbeta repertoires from subjects exposed to, actively infected with, or recovered from COVID-19. The material from the prospective study consisted of cDNA or gDNA derived from T cells, B-cell-depleted T cells, or PBMCs. A de-identified subject ID, COVID-19 status, age in years and sex were almost always included in the sample metadata. The samples were drawn from two sources: the first 160 participants of the ongoing ImmuneRACE study, and 950 to 1,500 subjects contributed by 6 global collaborators. Where available, HLA class I and class II types were taken from metadata supplied by the sample provider and were not determined by assay-based typing. The repertoires were released in a freely available public database meant as a resource for research on the immune response to SARS-CoV-2.

In the prospective study, participants were about 18 to 100 years old, resided in fewer than 25 geographic areas of the United States, and were enrolled through a virtual design. Cohort assignment in the prospective study relied on participant-reported clinical history from a screening survey and a study questionnaire. Recovered participants in ImmuneRACE Cohort 3 were defined as having two consecutive negative NP/OP PCR tests, clearance from a healthcare professional, or resolution of symptoms. In the prospective study, mobile phlebotomists collected whole blood, serum and a nasopharyngeal or oropharyngeal swab from each participant. Prospective study participants could optionally give additional blood draws and questionnaires over a roughly two-month period. Prospective study blood samples were shipped either frozen or at room temperature before DNA extraction. Comment on this clone: Its antigen target is currently unknown. No base qualities exist here, and no much larger clone lies one base off it.

The paper as a whole reports these results and caveats: The amount of clinical and demographic metadata varied by source and participant and was provided uncurated.

TCRbeta CDR3 regions were amplified from genomic DNA using the immunoSEQ Assay, a bias-controlled multiplex PCR. The study's processing was this. The number of nucleated cells in each sample was estimated by amplification of reference gene primers within the assay. To quantify the absolute abundance of each unique TCRbeta CDR3 rearrangement, sequence reads were collapsed and filtered. For each sample, productive Simpson clonality was calculated as the square root of Simpson's diversity index across productive rearrangements. This is the immuneACCESS table as TCRdb keeps it, with only in-frame sequences that have V and J called. A part of the clones is gone; compared with another copy, unresolved V genes explain less than half, and the rest is unexplained. V, J and clone size were drawn from that table, and D and trimming were deduced from the DNA. Present in this sample are about 400,000 clones, around 92% of which were seen just once. About 1.8% of the sample is in the top ten clones.

Spanning cysteine to phenylalanine, the CDR3 consists of 14 amino acids. Just CDR3 DNA is preserved here, 42 bases in frame from base 1. Per the germline V gene (reference sequence), PRHDT is the CDR1 and FYEKMQ is the CDR2. Trimming removed 4 bases from V and 7 bases from J; the gene matches leave 4 bases unexplained. This TCR was recovered from a woman aged 25 to 39 who had recovered from COVID-19. The material sequenced was PBMCs or T cells enriched from blood (not recorded which). The sequence is built from TRBV13 and TRBJ2-2, and 9 junctional nucleotides match TRBD2. The CDR3 region reads CASSSGTSRGELFF. The DNA sequence reads TGTGCCAGCAGCTCCGGGACTAGCCGCGGGGAGCTGTTTTTT.